The clone carrying this TCR beta chain has more than one count but fewer than ten. What it binds is unknown. The data stem from a study of T-cell memory formation after mild COVID-19. Study at large: TCR clusters showed largely donor specificity.

Study results and caveats: CD4+ contracting clones were found mainly in CM and EM, and CD8+ ones in EMRA. SARS-CoV-2 specificity was not confirmed for second-wave clones peaking on day 37.

With constant-segment primers, 5'RACE yielded cDNA libraries of TCR alpha and TCR beta that carried sample barcodes and UMIs. MiXCR, run by TCRdb on the 5' RACE reads, gives a single entry per CDR3 protein. This sample has 200,000 or so distinct CDR3 sequences; around 19% occur once, and the top ten carry 2.4%. Source material: PBMCs or a T cell subset sorted from them (not recorded which). The clonotype comes from an adult woman who had mild COVID-19 (a few samples of this study predate the infection). Cell type and time point are not known.

CDR3 DNA sequence: TGCGCCAGCCTGGACAGGGGCGGTGAGCAGTTCTTC. Translated: CASLDRGGEQFF. The chain links TRBV5-1 to TRBJ2-1; 9 bases are a match to TRBD1. The CDR3 covers 12 residues. Germline CDR1 SGHRS, CDR2 YFSETQ. V was clipped by 7 bases and J by 9 bases; unmatched bases: 5.